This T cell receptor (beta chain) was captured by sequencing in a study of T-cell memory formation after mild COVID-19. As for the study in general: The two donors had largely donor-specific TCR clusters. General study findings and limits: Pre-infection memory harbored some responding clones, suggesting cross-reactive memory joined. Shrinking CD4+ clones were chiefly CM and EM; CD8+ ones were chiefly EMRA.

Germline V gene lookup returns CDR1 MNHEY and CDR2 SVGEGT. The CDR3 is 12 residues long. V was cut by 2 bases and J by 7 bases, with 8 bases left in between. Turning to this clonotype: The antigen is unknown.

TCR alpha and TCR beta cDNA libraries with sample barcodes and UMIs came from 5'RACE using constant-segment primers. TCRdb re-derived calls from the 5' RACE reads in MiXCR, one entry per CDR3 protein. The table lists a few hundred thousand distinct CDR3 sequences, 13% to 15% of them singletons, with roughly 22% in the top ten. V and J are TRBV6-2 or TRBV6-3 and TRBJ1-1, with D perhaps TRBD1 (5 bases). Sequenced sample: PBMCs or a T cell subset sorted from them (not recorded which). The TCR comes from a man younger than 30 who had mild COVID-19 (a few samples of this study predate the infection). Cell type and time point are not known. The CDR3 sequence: CASSYGAVEAFF. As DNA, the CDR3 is TGTGCCAGCAGTTACGGGGCAGTTGAAGCTTTCTTT.